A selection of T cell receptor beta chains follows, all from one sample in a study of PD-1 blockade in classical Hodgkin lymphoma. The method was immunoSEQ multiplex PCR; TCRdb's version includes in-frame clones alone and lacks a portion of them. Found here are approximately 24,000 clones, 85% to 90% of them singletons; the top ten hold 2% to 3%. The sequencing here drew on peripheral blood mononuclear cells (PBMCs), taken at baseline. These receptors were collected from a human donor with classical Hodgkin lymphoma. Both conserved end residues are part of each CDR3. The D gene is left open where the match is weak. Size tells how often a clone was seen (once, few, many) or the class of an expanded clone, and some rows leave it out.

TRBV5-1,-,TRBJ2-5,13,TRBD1,TGCGCCAGCAGCAAGGGACAGCAAGAGACCCAGTACTTC,CASSKGQQETQYF
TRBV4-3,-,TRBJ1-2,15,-,TGCGCCAGCAGCCAATCTTCCGGGGACCGTTGGGGCTACACCTTC,CASSQSSGDRWGYTF
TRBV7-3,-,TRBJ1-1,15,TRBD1,TGTGCCAGCAGCTACGGTGGGACAGGGGTCACTGAAGCTTTCTTT,CASSYGGTGVTEAFF
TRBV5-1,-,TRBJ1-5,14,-,TGCGCCAGCAGCAAGGACAGTTTCAATCAGCCCCAGCATTTT,CASSKDSFNQPQHF
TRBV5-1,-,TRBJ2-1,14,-,TGCGCCAGCAGACCCGACTCTGGGTGGGGTGAGCAGTTCTTC,CASRPDSGWGEQFF
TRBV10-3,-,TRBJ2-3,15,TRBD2,TGTGCCATGCCAATAGCGGGGGAGACCACAGATACGCAGTATTTT,CAMPIAGETTDTQYF
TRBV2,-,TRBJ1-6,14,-,TGTGCCAGCACCCCGGGGGCCCCTAATTCACCCCTCCACTTT,CASTPGAPNSPLHF
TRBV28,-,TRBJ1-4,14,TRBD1,TGTGCCAGCAGGAACGGACAGGGCTGGGAAAAACTGTTTTTT,CASRNGQGWEKLFF
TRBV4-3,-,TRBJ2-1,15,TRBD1,TGCGCCAGCAGCCAAGATAAGGGGGCTTACAATGAGCAGTTCTTC,CASSQDKGAYNEQFF
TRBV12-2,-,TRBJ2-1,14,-,TGTGCAAGTCACGCGCCGGACTCCTACAATGAGCAGTTCTTC,CASHAPDSYNEQFF
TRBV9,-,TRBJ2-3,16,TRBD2,TGTGCCAGCAGCTCCTGGACTAGCGGGGGAGATTCTACGCAGTATTTT,CASSSWTSGGDSTQYF
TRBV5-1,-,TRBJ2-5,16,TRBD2,TGCGCCAGCAGCTTGTTTCTAGCGGGGGCCCAAGAGACCCAGTACTTC,CASSLFLAGAQETQYF
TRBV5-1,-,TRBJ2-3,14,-,TGCGCCAGCGGGGACTCCCCGTTGGACGATACGCAGTATTTT,CASGDSPLDDTQYF
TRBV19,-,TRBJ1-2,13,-,TGTGCCAGTAGCACCGGACTCAGCTATGGCTACACCTTC,CASSTGLSYGYTF
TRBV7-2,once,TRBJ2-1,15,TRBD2,TGTGCCAGCAGCCCGGGACTAGTGAGTTATATAGGGCAGTTCTTC,CASSPGLVSYIGQFF
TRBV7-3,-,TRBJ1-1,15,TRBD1,TGTGCCAGCAGCTTATCAGGGGGGGTTCATACTGAAGCTTTCTTT,CASSLSGGVHTEAFF
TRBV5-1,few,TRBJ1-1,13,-,TGCGCCAGCAGCTTTACAGGGTTCACTGAAGCTTTCTTT,CASSFTGFTEAFF
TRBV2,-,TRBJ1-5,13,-,TGTGCCAGCAGTGGACAGGTAACTCAGCCCCAGCATTTT,CASSGQVTQPQHF
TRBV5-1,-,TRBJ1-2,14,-,TGCGCCAGCAGCGACCCGGACGGCCCCTATGGCTACACCTTC,CASSDPDGPYGYTF
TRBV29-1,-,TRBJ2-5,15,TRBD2,TGCAGCGTTGACCCGTCGACTAGCGGGGGAGAGACCCAGTACTTC,CSVDPSTSGGETQYF
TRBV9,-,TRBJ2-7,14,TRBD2,TGTGCCAGCAGCGAGGGACCGGCGGGGGGCGAGCAGTACTTC,CASSEGPAGGEQYF
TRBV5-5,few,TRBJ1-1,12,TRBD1,TGTGCCAGCAGCCTAACGACAGGGAACCCCTTCTTT,CASSLTTGNPFF
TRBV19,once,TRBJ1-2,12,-,TGTGCCAGTAGTCGAGGTCTCTATGGCTACACCTTC,CASSRGLYGYTF
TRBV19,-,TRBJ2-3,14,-,TGTGCCAGTAGTGCATCAAATAAAGAGAATACGCAGTATTTT,CASSASNKENTQYF
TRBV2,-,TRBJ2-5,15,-,TGTGCCAGCAGGGCTTCTTGGAAGGGCGGAGAGACCCAGTACTTC,CASRASWKGGETQYF
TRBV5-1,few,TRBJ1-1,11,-,TGCGCCAGCAGCTCCGACAGTGGGGCTTTCTTT,CASSSDSGAFF
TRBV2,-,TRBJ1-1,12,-,TGTGCCAGCAGTGAGGGGGACACTGAAGCTTTCTTT,CASSEGDTEAFF
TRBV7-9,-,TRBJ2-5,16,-,TGTGCCAGCAGCTTCGACAGGTTATCCCTCCAAGAGACCCAGTACTTC,CASSFDRLSLQETQYF
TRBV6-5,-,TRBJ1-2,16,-,TGTGCCAGCAGTTACTCGTCTAAAGGGCCTAACTATGGCTACACCTTC,CASSYSSKGPNYGYTF
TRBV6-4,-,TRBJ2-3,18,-,TGTGCCAGCAGTGACCCGCGTCGTCCTACACCAAACACAGATACGCAGTATTTT,CASSDPRRPTPNTDTQYF
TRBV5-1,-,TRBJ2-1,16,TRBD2,TGCGCCAGCACGGAAATAGCGGGGGTCTCCTACAATGAGCAGTTCTTC,CASTEIAGVSYNEQFF
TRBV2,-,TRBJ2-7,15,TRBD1,TGTGCCAGCAGTCAGTTTCCGGGACAGTACTACGAGCAGTACTTC,CASSQFPGQYYEQYF
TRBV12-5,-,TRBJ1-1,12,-,TGTGCTAGTGGTTTACCAGACAGTGAAGCTTTCTTT,CASGLPDSEAFF
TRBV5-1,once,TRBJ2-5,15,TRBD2,TGCGCCAGCAACCAGGGACTAGCGGGGCAAGAGACCCAGTACTTC,CASNQGLAGQETQYF
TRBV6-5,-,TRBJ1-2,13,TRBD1,TGTGCCAGCAGGGCGTTACAGGGGTTGGTCTACACCTTC,CASRALQGLVYTF